This T cell receptor (beta chain) emerged from a study of OX40 agonist ivuxolimab in advanced cancers. Germline V gene sequence: CDR1 SGHTA, CDR2 FQGNSA. The V and J ends lost 4 bases and 7 bases respectively, with 17 bases between them. This CDR3 contains 15 residues. This clone appeared a single time. The table came from immunoSEQ multiplex PCR; TCRdb's copy has only in-frame clones and leaves some out. This sample has fewer than 75,000 clones; 80% to 95% occur once, and the top ten carry less than 2.5%. V gene TRBV7-2 combines with J gene TRBJ2-1; D remains ambiguous. This clonotype originated in an adult with an advanced solid tumor such as melanoma, head and neck, liver or kidney cancer. The sequenced sample was CD4+ or CD8+ T cells sorted from blood, obtained in a trial of the OX40 agonist ivuxolimab. The DNA of the CDR3 is TGTGCCAGCAGCTACGGTCGGAACACACCGAATGAGCAGTTCTTC. It specifies CASSYGRNTPNEQFF.